This TCR beta chain was documented in a study of blood T cells in healthy people across ages. Germline V lookup: CDR1 LGHDT, CDR2 YNNKEL (reference sequence). The J segment lost 4 bases and the V segment lost 4 bases, leaving 10 bases of the junction unmatched. The CDR3 runs to 15 residues. It was with a sample-barcoded 5' primer and a J-beta primer mix that a second PCR of roughly 7 to 12 cycles was run. Unique molecular identifiers of 12 random nucleotides labeled each cDNA. From the 5' RACE reads, TCRdb called clonotypes with MiXCR, one entry per CDR3 protein. Of 270,000 or so distinct CDR3 sequences listed, roughly a quarter are singletons. This clonotype was observed many times. Per sample, at least 5 micrograms of total RNA were extracted.

The TCR originated in a woman in her 70s in good health. The sample taken for sequencing was blood. The chain uses TRBV3-1 and TRBJ2-7, with 7 bases lining up with TRBD1. The CDR3 loop is CASSPQRGGGYEQYF. The DNA for the CDR3 is TGTGCCAGCAGCCCACAGCGAGGGGGCGGTTACGAGCAGTACTTC.